These 17 T cell receptor beta chains came from one sample sequenced in a study of blood T cell repertoires in COVID-19. Assay: immunoSEQ multiplex PCR; the TCRdb copy retains only in-frame clones and omits some. The sample holds 75,000 to 90,000 clones, roughly 88% seen once. The sequencing sample was made of peripheral blood. These receptors all come from a woman between 50 and 59 years old in a cohort sampled during active COVID-19.

The chain joins TRBV10-2 to TRBJ1-6; 7 bases line up with TRBD1. There are 16 residues in the CDR3. In germline, CDR1 is WSHSY, CDR2 SAAADI. Losses at the gene ends were 4 bases for V and 5 bases for J; bases not matched to a gene: 8. The CDR3 reads CASSARTGANNSPLHF. The DNA of the CDR3 is TGCGCCAGCAGTGCTCGTACAGGGGCCAATAATTCACCCCTCCACTTT.

V and J are TRBV28 and TRBJ1-2; the D gene is possibly TRBD1 (6 bases). The germline gives CDR1 MDHEN, CDR2 SYDVKM. The CDR3 is made up of 14 amino acids. With 5 bases removed from V and 8 bases from J, the gap between germline ends came to 18 bases. CDR3 coding DNA: TGTGCCAGCAGTCCACCCCAGGGGTCACTCGGCTACACCTTC. It translates to CASSPPQGSLGYTF.

This chain links TRBV19 with TRBJ1-1, with D uncertain. Germline CDR1 is LNHDA and CDR2 is SQIVND (reference sequence). V dropped 1 base and J dropped 5 bases, with 8 bases sitting between them. CDR3 size: 13 residues. For the CDR3, the DNA is TGTGCCAGTAGTATAGTTGGGAGGACTGAAGCTTTCTTT. It translates to CASSIVGRTEAFF.

The chain recombines TRBV7-2 with TRBJ2-5; 7 bases are a match to TRBD1. This CDR3 is 14 amino acids long. Germline assignment: CDR1 SGHTA and CDR2 FQGNSA. V lost 2 bases to trimming and J lost 5 bases; unmatched junction nucleotides: 5. CDR3 in DNA: TGTGCCAGCAGCTTACAGGGGGTGGGGGAGACCCAGTACTTC. Translated: CASSLQGVGETQYF.

This chain connects TRBV19 to TRBJ2-1; 9 bases line up with TRBD2. Germline lookup yields CDR1 LNHDA and CDR2 SQIVND (reference sequence). The length of the CDR3 is 17 residues. The trim removed 2 bases at V and 2 bases at J, leaving 7 bases unmatched. The chain's CDR3 is CASSINKGLAAYNEQFF. DNA for the CDR3: TGTGCCAGTAGTATAAACAAGGGACTAGCCGCCTACAATGAGCAGTTCTTC.

J is TRBJ2-1 and V is TRBV7-3; a possible D gene is TRBD2 (6 bases). Germline V gene sequence: CDR1 SGHTA, CDR2 FQGTGA. V lost 4 bases, J lost 6 bases, and 19 bases lay in between. The CDR3 loop spans 16 amino acids. The DNA for the CDR3 is TGTGCCAGCAGCTCCCCCCCCGGGGGTTCAAGCAATGAGCAGTTCTTC. Translation gives CASSSPPGGSSNEQFF.

This chain links TRBV3-1 (or the pseudogene TRBV3-2) with TRBJ1-2; 10 bases fit TRBD1. This CDR3 is built from 16 residues. Germline assignment: CDR1 LGHDT and CDR2 YNNKEL (reference sequence). V gave up 4 bases and J gave up 1 base; unmatched junction bases: 6. The DNA for the CDR3 is TGTGCCAGCAGCCGACGGGGGACAGGGGATAACTATGGCTACACCTTC. The encoded protein is CASSRRGTGDNYGYTF.

The chain joins TRBV9 to TRBJ2-3; D may be TRBD1 (5 bases). This CDR3 is built from 18 residues. V was cut by 4 bases and J by 3 bases, with 24 bases left in between. Germline CDR1 reads SGDLS; CDR2 reads YYNGEE. CDR3 in amino acids: CASSPTAGPGLLTDTQYF. CDR3 bases: TGTGCCAGCAGCCCAACGGCAGGGCCCGGTCTCCTAACAGATACGCAGTATTTT.

V is TRBV6-1 and J is TRBJ2-7; no clear D gene. CDR1 is MNHNS, CDR2 SASEGT, per germline. The CDR3 contains 12 residues. V lost 1 base to trimming and J lost 4 bases, with 5 bases between them. CDR3 coding DNA: TGTGCCAGCAGTGAAGGAGGATACGAGCAGTACTTC. Residues: CASSEGGYEQYF.

The chain links TRBV6-4 to TRBJ1-4, with D hard to call. This CDR3 spans 11 amino acids. The germline gives CDR1 MRHNA, CDR2 SNTAGT. The V end was cut by 2 bases, the J end by 7 bases, with 2 bases between. CDR3 sequence (DNA): TGTGCCAGCAGTGACCGTGAAAAACTGTTTTTT. Translated: CASSDREKLFF.

J is TRBJ2-3 and V is TRBV7-9; 14 nucleotides agree with TRBD2. Germline V lookup: CDR1 SEHNR, CDR2 FQNEAQ (reference sequence). The J segment lost 5 bases and the V segment lost 10 bases, leaving 5 bases of the junction unmatched. CDR3 length: 14 amino acids. For the CDR3, the DNA is TGTGCCATTCCGACTAGCGGGAGGGAAGATACGCAGTATTTT. Amino acids: CAIPTSGREDTQYF.

The chain links TRBV3-1 (or the pseudogene TRBV3-2) to TRBJ2-1; 8 bases are a match to TRBD2. Germline loops: CDR1 LGHDT, CDR2 YNNKEL (reference sequence). The V segment lost 1 base and the J segment 5 bases; nucleotides outside the gene matches: 4. CDR3 length: 15 amino acids. CDR3 protein: CASSQGGRPNNEQFF. In DNA form, the CDR3 reads TGTGCCAGCAGCCAAGGCGGGAGGCCCAACAATGAGCAGTTCTTC.

This chain links TRBV13 with TRBJ2-1; the match to TRBD2 covers 7 bases. Germline lookup yields CDR1 PRHDT and CDR2 FYEKMQ (reference sequence). Trimming cost V 3 bases and J 1 base; bases outside gene matches: 6. The CDR3 has 16 residues. The CDR3 region is CASSFGTGGSYNEQFF. CDR3 DNA: TGTGCCAGCAGCTTCGGGACGGGAGGATCCTACAATGAGCAGTTCTTC.

The J gene is TRBJ2-2, the V gene TRBV5-6, with 8 bases identical to TRBD2. CDR3 size: 16 residues. CDR1 and CDR2 from the germline V gene are SGHDT and YYEEEE. The V segment lost 1 base and the J segment 3 bases; nucleotides outside the gene matches: 5. As DNA, the CDR3 is TGTGCCAGCAGCTTGAGGGGACTAGGTTACACCGGGGAGCTGTTTTTT. Protein: CASSLRGLGYTGELFF.

The chain is built from TRBV12-3 or TRBV12-4 and TRBJ2-7, with D possibly matching TRBD1 (5 bases). This CDR3 comprises 13 residues. V was clipped by 3 bases and J by 2 bases, with 8 bases between them. CDR3 protein: CASSLAGTYEQYF. Written as DNA, the CDR3 is TGTGCCAGCAGTTTGGCAGGGACCTACGAGCAGTACTTC.

This chain joins TRBV5-4 and TRBJ2-2; D gene unclear. V lost 0 bases and J 2 bases, leaving 5 bases between the germline ends. The CDR3 is 14 residues long. Germline CDR1 is SGHNT and CDR2 is YYREEE (reference sequence). CDR3 in DNA: TGTGCCAGCAGCTTGGTCTCTAACACCGGGGAGCTGTTTTTT. Translated, it gives CASSLVSNTGELFF.

In this sample, this clone turned up once. V usage is TRBV30 and J usage is TRBJ1-6, with unresolved D. CDR1 is GTSNPN and CDR2 is SVGIG in the germline V gene (reference sequence). This CDR3 is 18 amino acids long. V lost 5 bases and J 1 base, leaving 21 bases between the germline ends. The CDR3 is CAWSRGPSGGSYNSPLHF. The CDR3 DNA reads as TGTGCCTGGTCCCGTGGACCGTCCGGAGGGTCCTATAATTCACCCCTCCACTTT. The full variable domain, with the rest looked up from reference TRBV30 and TRBJ1-6, is SQTIHQWPATLVQPVGSPLSLECTVEGTSNPNLYWYRQAAGRGLQLLFYSVGIGQISSEVPQNLSASRPQDRQFILSSKKLLLSDSGFYLCAWSRGPSGGSYNSPLHFGNGTRLTVT.